Each of the 26 T cell receptor beta chains below was sequenced from the same sample in a study of T cell responses to AZD1222 COVID-19 vaccine. Profiling relied on immunoSEQ multiplex PCR, and the TCRdb table lists in-frame clones only, not all of them. Found here are more than 95,000 clones, approximately 92% of them singletons; the top ten hold approximately 40%. The sample was peripheral blood, taken 28 days after the second AZD1222 dose. Every receptor here comes from an adult who received the AZD1222 COVID-19 vaccine.

The chain links TRBV18 to TRBJ2-7, with TRBD2 matching 10 bases. The CDR3 consists of 17 residues. CDR1 is KGHSH and CDR2 is LQKENI in the germline V gene. Trimming removed 1 base from V and 3 bases from J; junction bases left unmatched: 9. The CDR3 nucleotides read TGTGCCAGCTCACCACTGGCCCCTAGCGGGAGTCTCTACGAGCAGTACTTC. Amino acids: CASSPLAPSGSLYEQYF. The full variable domain, rest sourced from reference TRBV18 and TRBJ2-7, is NAGVMQNPRHLVRRRGQEARLRCSPMKGHSHVYWYRQLPEEGLKFMVYLQKENIIDESGMPKERFSAEFPKEGPSILRIQQVVRGDSAAYFCASSPLAPSGSLYEQYFGPGTRLTVT.

This clone was observed a few times. The V call is TRBV10-3, the J call TRBJ2-7, with D perhaps matching TRBD1 (5 bases). The CDR3 covers 14 residues. CDR1 ENHRY and CDR2 SYGVKD come from the germline V gene. The V end lost 7 bases, the J end lost 8 bases, and 21 bases lay between the germline ends. CDR3 amino acids: CAINPQWGVDKQYF. The CDR3, as DNA: TGTGCCATCAACCCCCAGTGGGGCGTAGATAAGCAGTACTTC.

The V call is TRBV7-9, the J call TRBJ1-2; 8 bases map to TRBD1. From germline, CDR1 is SEHNR and CDR2 FQNEAQ (reference sequence). CDR3 length: 15 residues. J gave up 0 bases and V 5 bases, and 5 bases lay outside the gene matches. The CDR3 bases are TGTGCCAGCAGCCCCCGGACAGGGTCTAACTATGGCTACACCTTC. Protein product: CASSPRTGSNYGYTF.

This chain connects TRBV30 to TRBJ2-7; 14 positions agree with TRBD2. Germline assignment: CDR1 GTSNPN and CDR2 SVGIG (reference sequence). The V gene end was trimmed by 3 bases and the J gene end by 2 bases; junction bases not matched to a gene: 0. This CDR3 spans 14 amino acids. The CDR3, as DNA: TGTGCCTGGAGGGGACTAGCGGGGGCCTACGAGCAGTACTTC. Protein: CAWRGLAGAYEQYF.

J is TRBJ2-5 and V is TRBV6-5; D possibly corresponds to TRBD2 (7 bases). The CDR3 sequence is 15 residues long. The V gene lost 7 bases and the J gene lost 1 base, with 16 bases spanning the gap. The germline V gene has CDR1 MNHEY and CDR2 SVGAGI. The chain's CDR3 is CASKKGGPGQETQYF. CDR3 bases: TGTGCCAGCAAGAAGGGGGGGCCGGGCCAAGAGACCCAGTACTTC.

This sequence joins TRBV7-9 and TRBJ1-1; D unresolved. V shed 5 bases and J shed 2 bases, with 9 bases lying between them. Per the germline V gene, CDR1 is SEHNR and CDR2 is FQNEAQ (reference sequence). The CDR3 has 13 amino acids. CDR3 DNA: TGTGCCAGCAGCGTAACAGTTAACACTGAAGCTTTCTTT. Translated, it gives CASSVTVNTEAFF.

The V call is TRBV7-2, the J call TRBJ1-3; D uncertain. Trimming shortened V by 5 bases and J by 0 bases, and 5 bases separated the two germline ends. This CDR3 comprises 13 residues. The germline V gene has CDR1 SGHTA and CDR2 FQGNSA. In DNA, the CDR3 is TGTGCCAGCAGCCCCAGCTCTGGAAACACCATATATTTT. This sequence encodes CASSPSSGNTIYF.

The V call is TRBV27, the J call TRBJ2-3, with TRBD1 matching 11 bases. CDR1 and CDR2 from the germline V gene are MNHEY and SMNVEV (reference sequence). Losses at the gene ends were 1 base for V and 3 bases for J; bases not matched to a gene: 15. This CDR3 spans 20 amino acids. The CDR3 coding sequence is TGTGCCAGCAGTTTATTATTTCGGTTGGGACAGGGGGTTTTGACAGATACGCAGTATTTT. Translation: CASSLLFRLGQGVLTDTQYF.

The J gene is TRBJ1-2, the V gene TRBV5-1, with 12 bases matching TRBD1. From germline, CDR1 is SGHRS and CDR2 YFSETQ. V was pared by 4 bases and J by 7 bases, with 11 bases of the junction left unmatched. The CDR3 totals 16 residues. The CDR3 region is CASSPGQGASFSGYTF. In DNA form, the CDR3 reads TGCGCCAGCAGCCCGGGACAGGGGGCGAGTTTCAGTGGCTACACCTTC.

V usage is TRBV30 and J usage is TRBJ2-7; the D is unclear. The germline V gene has CDR1 GTSNPN and CDR2 SVGIG (reference sequence). Trimming took 0 bases from V and 0 from J, leaving 15 bases between them. The CDR3 sequence is 16 residues long. CDR3 coding DNA: TGTGCCTGGAGTGTACTGACTGACCTGAGCTCCTACGAGCAGTACTTC. Translation gives CAWSVLTDLSSYEQYF.

This clone was seen a few times. The chain employs TRBV4-1 and TRBJ2-7, with D maybe TRBD2 (5 bases). V lost 1 base and J lost 3, with 13 bases in between. Germline-derived CDR1 and CDR2 are MGHRA and YSYEKL. There are 15 residues in the CDR3. DNA of the CDR3: TGCGCCAGCAGCCAAGGGCCTAGCCGAGTCTACGAGCAGTACTTC. Its translation is CASSQGPSRVYEQYF.

This clone occurred once. The rearrangement joins TRBV7-3 to TRBJ2-1; TRBD2 matches at 9 bases. The germline V gene has CDR1 SGHTA and CDR2 FQGTGA. There are 15 residues in the CDR3. Unmatched junction bases numbered 6, after V lost 1 base and J lost 8 bases. This chain's CDR3 is CASSLMGASGDEQFF. As DNA, the CDR3 is TGTGCCAGCAGCTTAATGGGGGCTAGCGGGGATGAGCAGTTCTTC.

The chain couples TRBV9 to TRBJ2-2; 10 bases match TRBD2. Germline CDR1 SGDLS, CDR2 YYNGEE. The CDR3 covers 17 residues. Unmatched junction bases numbered 8, after V lost 2 bases and J lost 4 bases. The CDR3 DNA reads as TGTGCCAGCAGCGTGTCCCTAGCGGGAGCGAGCACCGGGGAGCTGTTTTTT. Its translation: CASSVSLAGASTGELFF.

V and J are TRBV7-2 and TRBJ2-5; 9 positions match TRBD2. The CDR3 is 17 residues long. After removal of 4 bases from V and 3 bases from J, the junction contained 12 bases not matched to a gene. Germline V gene sequence: CDR1 SGHTA, CDR2 FQGNSA. The CDR3 spells CASSSGTSNIFKETQYF. In DNA form, the CDR3 reads TGTGCCAGCAGCTCCGGGACTAGCAATATCTTTAAAGAGACCCAGTACTTC.

The chain employs TRBV4-2 and TRBJ2-7; D not certain. CDR1 and CDR2 from the germline V gene are LGHNA and YNFKEQ. This CDR3 spans 12 amino acids. V shed 1 base and J shed 4 bases, with 5 bases lying between them. In nucleotides, the CDR3 is TGTGCCAGCAGCCAAGGTAGATACGAGCAGTACTTC. Amino acids: CASSQGRYEQYF.

Details on this clone: Other DNA sequences in this specimen translate into the identical CDR3. The DNA of the CDR3 is TGTGCCAGCTCACCGACTAGCGGGAGTTACGAGCAGTACTTC. Translating it yields CASSPTSGSYEQYF. The V and J genes are TRBV18 and TRBJ2-7, with TRBD2 identical over 12 bases. Germline CDR1 and CDR2: KGHSH and LQKENI. This CDR3 contains 14 residues. Germline trimming cut 3 bases from V and 4 bases from J; bases unmatched to any gene: 1.

This clone was counted only a few times. The genes are TRBV5-6 and TRBJ1-1, with D perhaps matching TRBD1 (6 bases). CDR3 length equals 12 residues. Germline V CDR1 and CDR2: SGHDT, YYEEEE. Trimming shortened V by 1 base and J by 7 bases, and 8 bases separated the two germline ends. Here the CDR3 reads CASSLLTGEAFF. The CDR3 nucleotides read TGTGCCAGCAGCTTGTTGACAGGTGAAGCTTTCTTT.

V and J are TRBV7-7 and TRBJ2-7; 7 nucleotides line up with TRBD1. V shed 1 base and J 0 bases; nucleotides not matched to a gene: 3. Germline V gene sequence: CDR1 SSHAT, CDR2 FNYEAQ (reference sequence). CDR3 length equals 15 residues. CDR3 amino acids: CASSLGTGPSYEQYF. The CDR3 DNA is TGTGCCAGCAGCTTAGGGACAGGTCCCTCCTACGAGCAGTACTTC.

The chain employs TRBV18 and TRBJ2-6; D is perhaps TRBD2 (6 bases). The germline V and J ends were trimmed by 6 bases and 1 base, with 13 bases remaining between them. The CDR3 contains 16 residues. Germline CDR1 KGHSH, CDR2 LQKENI. This CDR3 reads CASSQYGGSGANVLTF. The DNA of the CDR3 is TGTGCCAGCTCCCAATATGGGGGGTCTGGGGCCAACGTCCTGACTTTC. Full variable domain (missing parts from reference TRBV18 and TRBJ2-6): NAGVMQNPRHLVRRRGQEARLRCSPMKGHSHVYWYRQLPEEGLKFMVYLQKENIIDESGMPKERFSAEFPKEGPSILRIQQVVRGDSAAYFCASSQYGGSGANVLTFGAGSRLTVL.

This sequence joins TRBV18 and TRBJ2-2, with TRBD2 matching 10 bases. V was pared by 3 bases and J by 1 base, with 8 bases of the junction left unmatched. The CDR3 sequence is 18 residues long. In germline, CDR1 is KGHSH, CDR2 LQKENI. The CDR3 DNA sequence: TGTGCCAGCTCACCTGGCTCTAGCGGGAGTCTGAACACCGGGGAGCTGTTTTTT. It is translated as CASSPGSSGSLNTGELFF. Combining the CDR3 with reference TRBV18 and TRBJ2-2 gives the whole variable domain NAGVMQNPRHLVRRRGQEARLRCSPMKGHSHVYWYRQLPEEGLKFMVYLQKENIIDESGMPKERFSAEFPKEGPSILRIQQVVRGDSAAYFCASSPGSSGSLNTGELFFGEGSRLTVL.

The genes are TRBV28 and TRBJ1-2; no definite D call. CDR3 length: 13 amino acids. Germline values: CDR1 MDHEN, CDR2 SYDVKM. Trimming removed 3 bases from V and 3 bases from J, with 8 bases in between. For the CDR3, the DNA is TGTGCCAGCAGTTTGGGCGGGTACTATGGCTACACCTTC. As protein: CASSLGGYYGYTF.

This chain uses TRBV28 with TRBJ1-4, with D possibly TRBD1 on 5 matching bases. The length of the CDR3 is 16 residues. V was clipped by 6 bases and J by 2 bases, with 16 bases between them. The V gene's germline CDR1 is MDHEN and CDR2 SYDVKM. CDR3 in DNA: TGTGCCAGCAGCCCCCAGGGTCCCTTGACTAATGAAAAACTGTTTTTT. This translates into CASSPQGPLTNEKLFF. Together with reference TRBV28 and TRBJ1-4, the CDR3 gives the full variable domain: DVKVTQSSRYLVKRTGEKVFLECVQDMDHENMFWYRQDPGLGLRLIYFSYDVKMKEKGDIPEGYSVSREKKERFSLILESASTNQTSMYLCASSPQGPLTNEKLFFGSGTQLSVL.

This clone was seen a single time. The chain recombines TRBV7-2 with TRBJ1-1; the match to TRBD1 covers 9 bases. The CDR3 runs 16 residues. The germline V gene has CDR1 SGHTA and CDR2 FQGNSA. V lost 4 bases to trimming and J lost 5 bases; unmatched junction nucleotides: 11. CDR3 nucleotides: TGTGCCAGCAGCTCCACTACCGGGACAGGGAGGACTGAAGCTTTCTTT. Amino acid sequence: CASSSTTGTGRTEAFF.

This clone was counted a few times. The rearrangement uses TRBV28 and TRBJ1-2; a possible D gene is TRBD1 (6 bases). Looked up from germline, CDR1 is MDHEN and CDR2 is SYDVKM. V was trimmed by 4 bases and J by 2 bases, leaving 11 bases between them. The CDR3 extends over 14 amino acids. In nucleotides, the CDR3 is TGTGCCAGCAGTTACGGGACATCGAACTATGGCTACACCTTC. Amino acid sequence: CASSYGTSNYGYTF.

This clone was seen only once. The chain has TRBV28 and TRBJ1-1; D gene uncertain. Trimming cost V 1 base and J 13 bases, with 10 bases left between them. Germline CDR1 reads MDHEN; CDR2 reads SYDVKM. The CDR3 contains 11 residues. In DNA, the CDR3 is TGTGCCAGCAGTTTATACCCCTGGCTTTTCTTT. Its protein product is CASSLYPWLFF.

The rearrangement joins TRBV14 to TRBJ1-1; TRBD1 might be the D (6 bases). This CDR3 is built from 13 residues. V was cut by 4 bases and J by 4 bases, with 10 bases left in between. Germline assignment: CDR1 SGHDN and CDR2 FVKESK. The DNA for the CDR3 is TGTGCCAGCAGCCGTAGGGGGATCACTGAAGCTTTCTTT. This codes for CASSRRGITEAFF.